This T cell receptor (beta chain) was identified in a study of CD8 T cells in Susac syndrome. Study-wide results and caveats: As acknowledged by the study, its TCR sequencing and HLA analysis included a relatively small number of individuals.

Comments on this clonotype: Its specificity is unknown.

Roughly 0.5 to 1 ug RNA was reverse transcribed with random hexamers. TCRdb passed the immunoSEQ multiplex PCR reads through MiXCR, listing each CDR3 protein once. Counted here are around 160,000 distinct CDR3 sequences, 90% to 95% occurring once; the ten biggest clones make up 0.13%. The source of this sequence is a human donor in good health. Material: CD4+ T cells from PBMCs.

The DNA for the CDR3 is TGCAGCGCTCGACACGGACAAGAGACCCAGTACTTC. This sequence encodes CSARHGQETQYF. The chain employs TRBV29-1 and TRBJ2-5; D gene uncertain. Trimming left V 7 bases short and J 2 bases short, with 11 bases between. CDR1 and CDR2 (germline): SQVTM, ANQGSEA. CDR3 size: 12 residues.